This entry lists 24 T cell receptor beta chains sequenced from one sample in a study of T cell repertoires in cytomegalovirus infection. The antigens these receptors bind are not known. TCRdb re-derived calls from the reads in MiXCR, one entry per CDR3 protein. The table records 450,000 to 650,000 distinct CDR3 sequences, around 40% of them present only once. Sequencing was performed on cultured PBMCs, taken from culture after CMV antigen stimulation. These receptors all stem from a human donor in good health (CMV status not recorded). Some clones in this sample may be carry-over from other donors' samples.

The CDR3 region is CASRLGGSVTQYF. The CDR3 nucleotides read TGTGCCAGCAGGCTTGGAGGGAGCGTGACCCAGTACTTC. The J gene is TRBJ2-5, the V gene TRBV7-2, with TRBD2 as a possible D gene (6 bases). The CDR3 sequence is 13 residues long. The germline CDR1 and CDR2 sequences are SGHTA and FQGNSA. Trimming took 6 bases from V and 7 from J, leaving 15 bases between them.

The V gene is TRBV7-6, the J gene TRBJ1-2; 10 bases fit TRBD1. From germline, CDR1 is SGHVS and CDR2 FNYEAQ. CDR3 length equals 15 residues. Trimming cost V 0 bases and J 4 bases; bases outside gene matches: 2. Here the CDR3 reads CASSLAGQGIYGYTF. The CDR3, as DNA: TGTGCCAGCAGCTTAGCGGGACAGGGGATCTATGGCTACACCTTC. Complete variable domain (other parts from reference TRBV7-6 and TRBJ1-2): GAGVSQSPRYKVTKRGQDVALRCDPISGHVSLYWYRQALGQGPEFLTYFNYEAQQDKSGLPNDRFSAERPEGSISTLTIQRTEQRDSAMYRCASSLAGQGIYGYTFGSGTRLTVV.

The chain links TRBV6-6 to TRBJ2-7, with TRBD1 matching 10 bases. The CDR3 extends over 14 amino acids. Germline CDR1 is MNHNY and CDR2 is SVGAGI (reference sequence). The ends lost 5 bases at V and 4 bases at J; junction bases unmatched: 5. As DNA, the CDR3 is TGTGCCAGCAGTCGGGGGGACAGGGGATACGAGCAGTACTTC. The encoded protein is CASSRGDRGYEQYF.

This clonotype occurred a few times. This chain links TRBV7-8 with TRBJ2-1; 8 nucleotides align to TRBD1. CDR1 and CDR2 from the germline V gene are SGHVS and FQNEAQ. This CDR3 comprises 17 residues. J lost 7 bases, V lost 2 bases, and 13 bases had no gene match. The CDR3 region is CASSLSPGQGKGNEQFF. The CDR3 DNA follows: TGTGCCAGCAGCTTAAGCCCCGGACAGGGTAAGGGGAATGAGCAGTTCTTC. The entire variable domain, with the rest obtained from reference TRBV7-8 and TRBJ2-1, is as follows: GAGVSQSPRYKVAKRGQDVALRCDPISGHVSLFWYQQALGQGPEFLTYFQNEAQLDKSGLPSDRFFAERPEGSVSTLKIQRTQQEDSAVYLCASSLSPGQGKGNEQFFGPGTRLTVL.

The J gene is TRBJ2-7, the V gene TRBV20-1; TRBD2 agrees at 15 bases. The V gene's germline CDR1 is DFQATT and CDR2 SNEGSKA (reference sequence). CDR3 length equals 15 residues. V gave up 4 bases and J gave up 4 bases; unmatched junction bases: 5. CDR3 region: CSATGLAGGPYEQYF. CDR3 nucleotides: TGCAGTGCTACCGGACTAGCGGGAGGGCCGTACGAGCAGTACTTC.

The chain joins TRBV7-8 to TRBJ2-7, with TRBD2 matching 8 bases. In germline, CDR1 is SGHVS, CDR2 FQNEAQ. This CDR3 is built from 16 residues. Losses at the gene ends were 4 bases for V and 4 bases for J; bases not matched to a gene: 12. The CDR3 nucleotides read TGTGCCAGCAGCTCGTTCCCGGGACTAGTTATGTACGAGCAGTACTTC. As protein: CASSSFPGLVMYEQYF.

The rearrangement joins TRBV10-3 to TRBJ2-3, with 7 bases identical to TRBD2. Germline V gene sequence: CDR1 ENHRY, CDR2 SYGVKD. The CDR3 covers 16 residues. Trimming took 4 bases from V and 1 from J; bases not matched to a gene: 8. CDR3 nucleotide sequence: TGTGCCATCAGTGTTGGCGGGGGTCGAGGCACAGATACGCAGTATTTT. Translated: CAISVGGGRGTDTQYF.

The rearrangement links TRBV12-3 or TRBV12-4 to TRBJ1-4; tentative D call: TRBD1 (5 bases). The CDR3 sequence is 14 residues long. Deletions cut 7 bases from V and 5 bases from J, with 14 bases between. CDR3 coding DNA: TGTGCCAGCAACTCAGGGTCAGGGAATGAAAAACTGTTTTTT. Translated, it gives CASNSGSGNEKLFF.

The CDR3 spells CASSLGWQRPYEQYF. CDR3 nucleotide sequence: TGTGCCAGCAGTTTAGGTTGGCAGCGACCCTACGAGCAGTACTTC. The V gene is TRBV28, the J gene TRBJ2-7; D is undetermined. Germline CDR1 MDHEN, CDR2 SYDVKM. The CDR3 sequence is 15 residues long. Trimming left V 2 bases short and J 2 bases short, with 13 bases between.

The rearrangement joins TRBV5-4 to TRBJ2-5, with 8 bases identical to TRBD1. CDR1 SGHNT and CDR2 YYREEE come from the germline V gene (reference sequence). Unmatched junction bases numbered 9, after V lost 1 base and J lost 4 bases. The CDR3 covers 16 residues. CDR3 amino acids: CASSLTTGGRGETQYF. Here the CDR3 DNA reads TGTGCCAGCAGCTTGACAACAGGGGGACGGGGAGAGACCCAGTACTTC.

V is TRBV20-1 and J is TRBJ1-1; 12 nucleotides line up with TRBD1. Germline loops: CDR1 DFQATT, CDR2 SNEGSKA (reference sequence). The CDR3 sequence is 14 residues long. With 6 bases clipped from V and 1 base from J, the junction kept 3 bases outside the gene matches. In DNA form, the CDR3 reads TGCAGTGCGGGACAGGGGGCGGGGAACACTGAAGCTTTCTTT. Translation: CSAGQGAGNTEAFF.

The V gene is TRBV12-3 or TRBV12-4, the J gene TRBJ2-1; the match to TRBD1 covers 7 bases. The CDR3 runs 15 residues. With 6 bases clipped from V and 4 bases from J, the junction kept 9 bases outside the gene matches. Here the CDR3 reads CASSPRGYSYNEQFF. CDR3 nucleotide sequence: TGTGCCAGCAGCCCCAGGGGGTATTCGTACAATGAGCAGTTCTTC.

This clonotype was recorded many times. The chain carries TRBV7-2 and TRBJ1-4; D remains ambiguous. This CDR3 region has 13 residues. Germline V lookup: CDR1 SGHTA, CDR2 FQGNSA. V was shortened by 5 bases and J by 4 bases, with 8 bases between the two germline ends. In DNA, the CDR3 is TGTGCCAGCAGCCCTAGGCTTAATGAAAAACTGTTTTTT. It is translated as CASSPRLNEKLFF.

Only a few counts were recorded for this clonotype. The DNA of the CDR3 is TGTGCCAGTAGTACACCGGGACAAGGCGTCTACGAGCAGTACTTC. Amino acids: CASSTPGQGVYEQYF. This chain uses TRBV19 with TRBJ2-7, with D possibly TRBD1 on 6 matching bases. CDR1 is LNHDA, CDR2 SQIVND, per germline (reference sequence). The CDR3 is made up of 15 amino acids. Trimming left V 4 bases short and J 3 bases short, with 16 bases between.

V and J are TRBV6-1 and TRBJ2-3; D uncertain. This CDR3 contains 14 residues. CDR1 and CDR2 (germline): MNHNS, SASEGT. The V and J ends lost 3 bases and 1 base respectively, with 8 bases between them. CDR3 in DNA: TGTGCCAGCAGTGACCTAACCCGCACAGATACGCAGTATTTT. It encodes CASSDLTRTDTQYF.

This clonotype was counted only a few times. The V and J genes are TRBV7-2 and TRBJ2-7; D is unclear. The CDR3 extends over 14 amino acids. Trimming stripped 1 base from V and 3 bases from J, with 10 bases between. The V gene's germline CDR1 is SGHTA and CDR2 FQGNSA. The CDR3 protein is CASSLDGTFYEQYF. The CDR3 bases are TGTGCCAGCAGCTTAGACGGAACTTTCTACGAGCAGTACTTC.

The V and J genes are TRBV7-2 and TRBJ2-7; D is possibly TRBD2 (6 bases). Germline V gene sequence: CDR1 SGHTA, CDR2 FQGNSA. The V and J ends lost 1 base and 3 bases respectively, with 13 bases between them. This CDR3 is 15 amino acids long. The CDR3 DNA is TGTGCCAGCAGCTTAGTGCCGGGAGTCCGCTACGAGCAGTACTTC. Translating it yields CASSLVPGVRYEQYF.

This clonotype was recorded many times. V gene TRBV7-8 combines with J gene TRBJ2-4, with 8 bases identical to TRBD1. From germline, CDR1 is SGHVS and CDR2 FQNEAQ. CDR3 size: 14 residues. Losses at the gene ends were 5 bases for V and 9 bases for J; bases not matched to a gene: 9. The CDR3 spells CASSPDRVNPIQYF. Here the CDR3 DNA reads TGTGCCAGCAGCCCGGACAGGGTGAATCCCATTCAGTACTTC.

This clonotype was seen many times. This rearrangement joins TRBV7-8 to TRBJ1-5; D is uncertain. This CDR3 has 14 amino acids. CDR1 and CDR2 from the germline V gene are SGHVS and FQNEAQ. Trimming removed 3 bases from V and 0 bases from J, with 6 bases in between. The CDR3 DNA reads as TGTGCCAGCAGCTTGGCGCATAGCAATCAGCCCCAGCATTTT. Translation: CASSLAHSNQPQHF.

Only a few counts were recorded for this clonotype. This chain joins TRBV7-6 and TRBJ2-1; D is perhaps TRBD2 (7 bases). Trimming took 7 bases from V and 8 from J, leaving 18 bases between them. The CDR3 has 14 amino acids. Germline loops: CDR1 SGHVS, CDR2 FNYEAQ. CDR3 residues: CASTPVGGLDEQFF. The CDR3 coding sequence is TGTGCCAGCACCCCCGTGGGGGGGCTGGATGAGCAGTTCTTC. Supplemented by reference TRBV7-6 and TRBJ2-1, the full variable domain reads GAGVSQSPRYKVTKRGQDVALRCDPISGHVSLYWYRQALGQGPEFLTYFNYEAQQDKSGLPNDRFSAERPEGSISTLTIQRTEQRDSAMYRCASTPVGGLDEQFFGPGTRLTVL.

The sample holds a few counts of this clonotype. V usage is TRBV20-1 and J usage is TRBJ1-3; weak D call: TRBD1 (6 bases). CDR3 length: 13 residues. CDR1 and CDR2 (germline): DFQATT, SNEGSKA (reference sequence). Trimming removed 5 bases at V and 2 bases at J, with 10 bases between. DNA of the CDR3: TGCAGTGCTCCATACAGGGCTGGAAACACCATATATTTT. The encoded protein is CSAPYRAGNTIYF.

A single count supports this clonotype. This may arise from a read error, as a much more abundant clone is one base away. This chain links TRBV12-3 or TRBV12-4 with TRBJ2-5; weak D call: TRBD1 (5 bases). Between the trimmed V and J ends, which lost 6 bases and 3 bases, there was a span of 11 bases. The CDR3 has 13 amino acids. In DNA form, the CDR3 reads TGTGCCAGCAGCCTGACAGAAAAAGAGACCCAGTACTTC. Its protein product is CASSLTEKETQYF.

The CDR3, as DNA: TGTGCCACCAGCAGGGGTAACCGGGGGCAAGAGACCCAGTACTTC. It encodes CATSRGNRGQETQYF. This chain uses TRBV15 with TRBJ2-5; D possibly corresponds to TRBD2 (6 bases). The CDR3 is made up of 15 amino acids. CDR1 and CDR2 from the germline V gene are LNHNV and YYDKDF (reference sequence). With 3 bases removed from V and 2 bases from J, the gap between germline ends came to 13 bases. The whole variable domain, filled in from reference TRBV15 and TRBJ2-5, reads DAMVIQNPRYQVTQFGKPVTLSCSQTLNHNVMYWYQQKSSQAPKLLFHYYDKDFNNEADTPDNFQSRRPNTSFCFLDIRSPGLGDTAMYLCATSRGNRGQETQYFGPGTRLLVL.

The sample holds a few counts of this clonotype. This sequence joins TRBV7-8 and TRBJ2-1, with TRBD2 as a possible D gene (6 bases). Trimming pared 2 bases from V and 4 bases from J, leaving 15 bases between. Germline V gives CDR1 SGHVS, CDR2 FQNEAQ. The CDR3 spans 16 residues. CDR3 sequence: CASSLRRVPNYNEQFF. CDR3 DNA: TGTGCCAGCAGCTTAAGGAGGGTTCCCAATTACAATGAGCAGTTCTTC. The full variable domain, in which reference TRBV7-8 and TRBJ2-1 provide the parts outside the CDR3, is GAGVSQSPRYKVAKRGQDVALRCDPISGHVSLFWYQQALGQGPEFLTYFQNEAQLDKSGLPSDRFFAERPEGSVSTLKIQRTQQEDSAVYLCASSLRRVPNYNEQFFGPGTRLTVL.